This T cell receptor beta chain stems from a study of OX40 agonist ivuxolimab in advanced cancers. Across the whole study: One patient with hepatocellular carcinoma and two with cutaneous melanoma, three in all, had partial responses. Regarding the study as a whole: CD4+ T cells averaged fewer expanded clones than CD8+ T cells. Specificity for antigen went undetermined in the expanded peripheral T cells.

This clone was observed once. Its antigen is unknown. Only in-frame clones appear in the TCRdb table, and some are missing; sequencing was by immunoSEQ multiplex PCR. The data hold more than 45,000 clones, with 84% observed a single time. The CDR3 totals 13 residues. Germline CDR1 reads KGHSH; CDR2 reads LQKENI. Trimming took off 3 bases at V and 8 bases at J, with 13 bases between the two ends. J is TRBJ1-2 and V is TRBV18; no clear D gene. The source is an adult with an advanced solid tumor such as melanoma, head and neck, liver or kidney cancer. The sample in question was CD4+ or CD8+ T cells sorted from blood, obtained in a trial of the OX40 agonist ivuxolimab. The CDR3 DNA reads TGTGCCAGCTCACCGGCCGTGCCGGAGGGCTACACCTTC. Protein: CASSPAVPEGYTF.